What follows describes a single T cell receptor (beta chain). As yet, its antigen is unknown. One entry per CDR3 protein results from TCRdb running MiXCR on the RT-PCR reads. The table lists a few hundred thousand distinct CDR3 sequences, approximately 11% of them singletons. V was pared by 4 bases and J by 3 bases, with 14 bases of the junction left unmatched. The germline V gene encodes CDR1 SGHRS and CDR2 YFSETQ. The CDR3 sequence is 17 residues long. This record belongs to a study of response to subunit inactivated influenza vaccine. Broader study findings: After each seasonal influenza vaccination, few new T cells are recruited, the authors suggested.

This chain joins TRBV5-1 and TRBJ1-1; the match to TRBD1 covers 8 bases. The specimen comprised PBMCs from blood, sampled about 6 weeks after vaccination. The receptor was isolated from a middle-aged man who received an inactivated influenza vaccine. DNA for the CDR3: TGCGCCAGCAGCGCGGGGCCCGCAGGGGGCAGGGACACTGAAGCTTTCTTT. This gives the protein CASSAGPAGGRDTEAFF.